The 21 T cell receptor beta chains in this list originate from one sample, sequenced in a study of T cell responses to AZD1222 COVID-19 vaccine. Produced via immunoSEQ multiplex PCR; TCRdb's table is partial and in-frame only. Among over 50,000 clones, over 80% were seen once, and the ten largest hold roughly 14%. Sequenced material: peripheral blood, taken on day 0 of AZD1222 vaccination. These receptors came from an adult in good health.

This chain connects TRBV30 to TRBJ1-6; 8 positions agree with TRBD1. Germline CDR1 reads GTSNPN; CDR2 reads SVGIG (reference sequence). The CDR3 has 15 amino acids. The trim removed 0 bases at V and 12 bases at J, leaving 10 bases unmatched. The CDR3 reads CAWSVGRTGPQPLHF. In DNA form, the CDR3 reads TGTGCCTGGAGTGTAGGCCGGACAGGGCCTCAACCCCTCCACTTT. The entire variable domain, with the rest obtained from reference TRBV30 and TRBJ1-6, is as follows: SQTIHQWPATLVQPVGSPLSLECTVEGTSNPNLYWYRQAAGRGLQLLFYSVGIGQISSEVPQNLSASRPQDRQFILSSKKLLLSDSGFYLCAWSVGRTGPQPLHFGNGTRLTVT.

The chain uses TRBV11-2 and TRBJ1-2, with D possibly matching TRBD1 (6 bases). V was trimmed by 1 base and J by 2 bases, leaving 17 bases between them. The CDR3 has 17 amino acids. Germline assignment: CDR1 SGHAT and CDR2 FQNNGV. The chain's CDR3 is CASSLGRGGVPNYGYTF. Here the CDR3 DNA reads TGTGCCAGCAGCTTAGGTAGAGGGGGAGTTCCCAACTATGGCTACACCTTC.

This chain connects TRBV30 to TRBJ1-1; the D is unclear. This CDR3 contains 14 residues. In germline, CDR1 is GTSNPN, CDR2 SVGIG (reference sequence). Trimming took off 0 bases at V and 12 bases at J, with 20 bases between the two ends. The CDR3: CAWSVTGGPKGTFF. CDR3 bases: TGTGCCTGGAGTGTAACCGGCGGCCCGAAAGGTACTTTCTTT.

V and J are TRBV29-1 and TRBJ2-1, with 9 bases aligning to TRBD2. The CDR3 is 12 residues long. V shed 1 base and J 10 bases; nucleotides not matched to a gene: 2. Germline assignment: CDR1 SQVTM and CDR2 ANQGSEA. CDR3 sequence: CSVEALAGEQFF. CDR3 coding DNA: TGCAGCGTTGAAGCGCTAGCGGGAGAGCAGTTCTTC.

A few counts support this clone. The CDR3 protein is CASSQSRGGSADTQYF. CDR3 nucleotide sequence: TGTGCCAGCAGCCAATCTAGGGGGGGGAGCGCAGATACGCAGTATTTT. This chain links TRBV3-1 (or the pseudogene TRBV3-2) with TRBJ2-3; weak D call: TRBD2 (7 bases). Germline CDR1 is LGHDT and CDR2 is YNNKEL (reference sequence). The V and J ends lost 2 bases and 4 bases respectively, with 16 bases between them. There are 16 residues in the CDR3.

The J gene is TRBJ1-5, the V gene TRBV7-9, with unresolved D. V lost 5 bases, J lost 4 bases, and 9 bases lay in between. Germline CDR1 is SEHNR and CDR2 is FQNEAQ (reference sequence). The CDR3 totals 13 residues. This CDR3 reads CASSPDFNQPQHF. Written as DNA, the CDR3 is TGTGCCAGCAGCCCCGATTTTAATCAGCCCCAGCATTTT.

The chain employs TRBV11-2 and TRBJ2-7, with 9 bases identical to TRBD1. With V trimmed by 5 bases and J by 3 bases, 5 bases remained unmatched. CDR3 length: 14 amino acids. Germline values: CDR1 SGHAT, CDR2 FQNNGV. CDR3 DNA sequence: TGTGCCAGCAGCCCAGAGGACAGGGGCTACGAGCAGTACTTC. Translation: CASSPEDRGYEQYF.

The chain employs TRBV6-5 and TRBJ1-4; a weak D match, TRBD1 (5 bases). This CDR3 is 15 amino acids long. V shed 5 bases and J shed 4 bases, with 14 bases lying between them. Germline CDR1 reads MNHEY; CDR2 reads SVGAGI. CDR3 nucleotides: TGTGCCAGCAGTCCTCGGGACGCCCGTAATGAAAAACTGTTTTTT. Translation gives CASSPRDARNEKLFF.

This chain connects TRBV29-1 to TRBJ1-2, with unresolved D. The CDR3 is made up of 11 amino acids. The germline CDR1 and CDR2 sequences are SQVTM and ANQGSEA. The V and J ends lost 5 bases and 6 bases respectively, with 10 bases between them. CDR3 protein: CSVSAGDGYTF. The CDR3 nucleotides read TGCAGCGTTTCCGCCGGTGATGGCTACACCTTC.

The chain recombines TRBV15 with TRBJ1-2; possible D gene TRBD1, 6 bases. The germline CDR1 and CDR2 sequences are LNHNV and YYDKDF (reference sequence). V was pared by 0 bases and J by 3 bases, with 11 bases between. The CDR3 totals 15 residues. CDR3 coding DNA: TGTGCCACCAGCAGAGATCGGGGGGGCGACTATGGCTACACCTTC. This translates into CATSRDRGGDYGYTF.

This clone has a single count. This chain uses TRBV6-1 with TRBJ2-5; D is uncertain. The V end was cut by 3 bases, the J end by 4 bases, with 3 bases between. Germline V gene data show CDR1 as MNHNS and CDR2 as SASEGT. The CDR3 has 11 amino acids. The CDR3 region has the DNA TGTGCCAGCAGTGAGAGAGAGACCCAGTACTTC. This encodes CASSERETQYF.

The chain uses TRBV9 and TRBJ2-7, with 7 nucleotides matching TRBD2. V lost 2 bases to trimming and J lost 0 bases; unmatched junction nucleotides: 5. This CDR3 contains 15 residues. Germline lookup yields CDR1 SGDLS and CDR2 YYNGEE. CDR3 coding DNA: TGTGCCAGCAGCGTTGGGACTACCGGCTCCTACGAGCAGTACTTC. Protein: CASSVGTTGSYEQYF.

The chain links TRBV18 to TRBJ1-1; the D gene is possibly TRBD1 (6 bases). Trimming took off 2 bases at V and 6 bases at J, with 16 bases between the two ends. The CDR3 extends over 15 amino acids. The V gene's germline CDR1 is KGHSH and CDR2 LQKENI. The CDR3 nucleotides read TGTGCCAGCTCACCAGCGTTCGCACAGGGTTCTGAAGCTTTCTTT. It codes for CASSPAFAQGSEAFF.

In nucleotides, the CDR3 is TGTGCCAGCAGTTATCGGGGGGACGAGCAGTTCTTC. As protein: CASSYRGDEQFF. This chain connects TRBV6-2 or TRBV6-3 to TRBJ2-1, with 7 bases aligning to TRBD2. The CDR3 has 12 residues. Germline CDR1 and CDR2: MNHEY and SVGEGT. The junction had 3 bases not matched to a gene; V was cut back by 3 bases and J by 10 bases.

The chain uses TRBV30 and TRBJ2-3; D gene ambiguous. Germline V lookup: CDR1 GTSNPN, CDR2 SVGIG (reference sequence). The length of the CDR3 is 15 residues. Trimming removed 1 base from V and 0 bases from J, with 11 bases in between. For the CDR3, the DNA is TGTGCCTGGAGTGGGGGAAGGTCTAGCACAGATACGCAGTATTTT. It encodes CAWSGGRSSTDTQYF.

This clone has just one count. The chain is built from TRBV4-1 and TRBJ1-1; D unresolved. The CDR3 length is 14 residues. V lost 0 bases and J lost 5, with 10 bases in between. Germline lookup yields CDR1 MGHRA and CDR2 YSYEKL. CDR3 protein: CASSQEVSGTEAFF. CDR3 nucleotide sequence: TGCGCCAGCAGCCAAGAGGTCAGCGGAACTGAAGCTTTCTTT.

Here the CDR3 DNA reads TGCGCCAGCAGCCCCGGGACTAGCGGGGTTCAAAGGGACGAGCAGTACTTC. It is translated as CASSPGTSGVQRDEQYF. The chain links TRBV5-1 to TRBJ2-7; 13 bases are a match to TRBD2. Germline lookup yields CDR1 SGHRS and CDR2 YFSETQ. This CDR3 spans 17 amino acids. With 4 bases clipped from V and 5 bases from J, the junction kept 12 bases outside the gene matches.

This clone was recorded only once. This chain connects TRBV7-8 to TRBJ1-6; D remains unclear. Trimming took off 6 bases at V and 0 bases at J, with 18 bases between the two ends. The CDR3 runs 18 residues. In germline, CDR1 is SGHVS, CDR2 FQNEAQ. The chain's CDR3 is CASSFPARLSSYNSPLHF. In nucleotides, the CDR3 is TGTGCCAGCAGTTTCCCCGCACGGCTCAGCTCCTATAATTCACCCCTCCACTTT.

This clone was counted a single time. The V and J genes are TRBV24-1 and TRBJ2-7, with 7 bases aligning to TRBD2. Germline V gene data show CDR1 as KGHDR and CDR2 as SFDVKD. The CDR3 spans 16 residues. The V and J ends lost 3 bases and 1 base, in that order; junction bases with no gene match: 8. CDR3 in amino acids: CATSDRTRGGSYEQYF. As DNA, the CDR3 is TGTGCCACCAGTGATAGGACTAGAGGAGGGTCCTACGAGCAGTACTTC.

This clone was seen a few times. The chain employs TRBV2 and TRBJ2-7; D may be TRBD1 (6 bases). The CDR3 consists of 15 residues. CDR1 is SNHLY, CDR2 FYNNEI, per germline. The V and J ends lost 6 bases and 1 base respectively, with 16 bases between them. The CDR3, as DNA: TGTGCCAGCAGGAGGGGACAACGGGAATCCTACGAGCAGTACTTC. This gives the protein CASRRGQRESYEQYF.

This clone was detected only a few times. The V call is TRBV27, the J call TRBJ1-5, with TRBD1 identical over 8 bases. The CDR3 is 17 amino acids. In germline, CDR1 is MNHEY, CDR2 SMNVEV (reference sequence). Trimming at V came to 5 bases and at J to 2 bases, leaving 11 bases not matched to a gene. The CDR3: CASSHTFRQGRNQPQHF. In DNA form, the CDR3 reads TGTGCCAGCAGTCACACATTCCGACAGGGGCGCAATCAGCCCCAGCATTTT.